The entry that follows covers one TCR beta chain sequence. Its antigen is not known. Repertoires were generated with immunoSEQ multiplex PCR, while TCRdb's copy carries only in-frame clones and drops some. Found here are a few thousand clones, just under 90% of them singletons; the top ten hold around a fifth. These data originate in a study of memory CD8 T cells in hepatitis C reinfection. Overall study: Peak reinfection samples were taken 3 to 8 weeks after detection. General study findings and limits: Conclusions on public clonotypes and secondary clearance were not definitive with a handful of donors.

The CDR3 has 16 residues. Germline CDR1 reads PRHDT; CDR2 reads FYEKMQ (reference sequence). The V and J ends lost 4 bases and 6 bases, in that order; junction bases with no gene match: 10. Time point in this sample: peak reinfection, 3 to 8 weeks after reinfection detection. No in vitro expansion preceded TCR sequencing of the sorted cells. People who inject drugs from Montreal's HEPCO study were the donors. The sequence was collected from a man over 45 with hepatitis C virus infection. Sequencing input: naive CD8+ T cells sorted from blood. The rearrangement uses TRBV13 and TRBJ2-1; TRBD2 matches 9 bases. CDR3 coding DNA: TGTGCCAGCAGCTGGGGAAGGCGGGAGGGCGTCAATGAGCAGTTCTTC. The encoded protein is CASSWGRREGVNEQFF.